One and the same sample provided the 21 T cell receptor beta chains below, sequenced in a study of regulatory T cells in long-lasting Graves disease. Building of the TCR beta libraries involved iRepertoire HTBI primers and Arm-PCR of CDR3 regions. TCRdb recomputed calls from the multiplex PCR reads with MiXCR, one row per CDR3 protein. The sample contains fewer than 500,000 distinct CDR3 sequences, around 15% of which appear only once. This sample's time point: newly diagnosed GD, antithyroid drugs for less than 3 months. Extracted PBMC RNA gave rise to the TCR library. The sample also formed part of further work on T cells in Graves' hyperthyroidism and ophthalmopathy.

This specimen consisted of peripheral blood mononuclear cells (PBMCs), obtained at new diagnosis, from a patient treated with antithyroid drugs. The receptor source for this set is a man between 35 and 55 years old with Graves disease.

This clonotype was picked up a small number of times. The chain has TRBV28 and TRBJ2-1; weak D call: TRBD1 (5 bases). Trimming pared 7 bases from V and 5 bases from J, leaving 15 bases between. The CDR3 contains 14 residues. CDR1 is MDHEN and CDR2 is SYDVKM in the germline V gene. CDR3 sequence reads: CASTLFQGHNEQFF. The CDR3 region has the DNA TGTGCCAGCACCCTCTTTCAGGGCCACAATGAGCAGTTCTTC.

This clonotype has more than one count but fewer than ten. One end of the junction varies from germline; a read error may be responsible. The V call is TRBV20-1, the J call TRBJ2-5; the D is unclear. The germline gives CDR1 DFQATT, CDR2 SNEGSKA (reference sequence). This CDR3 has 10 residues. In DNA, the CDR3 is TGCAGTGCAAGAGCGCAGACCCAGTACTTC. This translates into CSARAQTQYF.

This clonotype was recorded at least ten times. The chain employs TRBV28 and TRBJ2-7; 9 bases agree with TRBD2. The junction had 8 bases not matched to a gene; V was cut back by 4 bases and J by 4 bases. CDR1 MDHEN and CDR2 SYDVKM come from the germline V gene. This CDR3 contains 15 residues. The CDR3 here is CASSYYSGSLYEQYF. The CDR3 DNA follows: TGTGCCAGCAGTTACTATAGCGGGAGCCTGTACGAGCAGTACTTC.

The table lists this clonotype with a few counts. The CDR3 sequence is CASSFYTGEGTQYF. CDR3 in DNA: TGTGCCAGCAGTTTTTATACGGGAGAGGGGACCCAGTACTTC. The V call is TRBV28, the J call TRBJ2-5; the D gene is possibly TRBD2 (6 bases). V was shortened by 3 bases and J by 7 bases, with 15 bases between the two germline ends. CDR1 and CDR2 from the germline V gene are MDHEN and SYDVKM. The CDR3 length is 14 residues.

J is TRBJ2-5 and V is TRBV29-1; D tentatively reads TRBD1 or TRBD2 (7 bases each). Trimming shortened V by 7 bases and J by 3 bases, and 12 bases separated the two germline ends. CDR1 is SQVTM and CDR2 is ANQGSEA in the germline V gene. The CDR3 extends over 12 amino acids. The chain's CDR3 is CSASGGEETQYF. CDR3 in DNA: TGCAGCGCATCAGGGGGGGAAGAGACCCAGTACTTC. The full variable domain, with the rest looked up from reference TRBV29-1 and TRBJ2-5, is SAVISQKPSRDICQRGTSLTIQCQVDSQVTMMFWYRQQPGQSLTLIATANQGSEATYESGFVIDKFPISRPNLTFSTLTVSNMSPEDSSIYLCSASGGEETQYFGPGTRLLVL.

This chain joins TRBV27 and TRBJ2-3; a possible D gene is TRBD1 (7 bases). Matching the DNA end better, TRBJ2-7 makes the J call doubtful. The CDR3 runs to 15 residues. Germline CDR1 and CDR2: MNHEY and SMNVEV (reference sequence). CDR3 region: CASSLASGGKYEQYF. CDR3 coding DNA: TGTGCCAGCAGTTTAGCCTCAGGGGGGAAATACGAGCAGTACTTC.

This clonotype has more than one count but fewer than ten. The chain is built from TRBV14 and TRBJ2-1; TRBD1 is a possible D gene (6 bases). Germline CDR1 is SGHDN and CDR2 is FVKESK. The CDR3 length is 16 residues. The V and J ends lost 2 bases and 2 bases respectively, with 13 bases between them. The CDR3 sequence: CASSQWQGSTYNEQFF. The CDR3 region has the DNA TGTGCCAGCAGCCAATGGCAGGGGTCAACCTACAATGAGCAGTTCTTC. Full variable domain (remainder filled in from reference TRBV14 and TRBJ2-1): EAGVTQFPSHSVIEKGQTVTLRCDPISGHDNLYWYRRVMGKEIKFLLHFVKESKQDESGMPNNRFLAERTGGTYSTLKVQPAELEDSGVYFCASSQWQGSTYNEQFFGPGTRLTVL.

The gene calls are TRBV5-1 and TRBJ2-3; 11 bases agree with TRBD2. CDR1 SGHRS and CDR2 YFSETQ come from the germline V gene. The V segment lost 5 bases and the J segment 7 bases; nucleotides outside the gene matches: 9. The CDR3 sequence is 15 residues long. The CDR3 here is CASRLTSGSRNTQYF. CDR3 sequence (DNA): TGCGCCAGCAGACTCACTAGCGGGAGTAGGAATACGCAGTATTTT. The whole variable domain, filled in from reference TRBV5-1 and TRBJ2-3, reads KAGVTQTPRYLIKTRGQQVTLSCSPISGHRSVSWYQQTPGQGLQFLFEYFSETQRNKGNFPGRFSGRQFSNSRSEMNVSTLELGDSALYLCASRLTSGSRNTQYFGPGTRLTVL.

The rearrangement uses TRBV30 and TRBJ2-7; a possible D gene is TRBD1 (5 bases). Germline V gives CDR1 GTSNPN, CDR2 SVGIG (reference sequence). V lost 3 bases, J lost 5 bases, and 14 bases lay in between. The CDR3 has 13 residues. CDR3 protein: CAWSPPGYNEQYF. CDR3 coding DNA: TGTGCCTGGAGCCCGCCAGGGTACAACGAGCAGTACTTC.

The V and J genes are TRBV12-5 and TRBJ1-4; D is unclear. V gave up 5 bases and J gave up 0 bases, with 7 bases separating them. The CDR3 is 14 residues long. Germline V gene data show CDR1 as LGHNT and CDR2 as FRNRAP. In DNA form, the CDR3 reads TGTGCTAGTGGTGGAGGCGCAACTAATGAAAAACTGTTTTTT. Protein: CASGGGATNEKLFF.

CDR3 in amino acids: CASSLDFFPGELFF. The CDR3 region has the DNA TGTGCCAGCAGCTTAGATTTCTTCCCCGGGGAGCTGTTTTTT. This rearrangement joins TRBV7-3 to TRBJ2-2; D is ambiguous. V was clipped by 2 bases and J by 6 bases, with 10 bases between them. CDR3 size: 14 residues. The germline V gene has CDR1 SGHTA and CDR2 FQGTGA.

This clonotype was seen repeatedly, ten times or more. The rearrangement joins TRBV6-1 to TRBJ1-2; 7 bases fit TRBD1. CDR1 is MNHNS and CDR2 is SASEGT in the germline V gene. The CDR3 runs to 15 residues. Trimming took 4 bases from V and 2 from J; bases not matched to a gene: 7. CDR3 sequence: CASSAHRGTNYGYTF. CDR3 DNA: TGTGCCAGCAGTGCACACAGGGGCACGAACTATGGCTACACCTTC.

This clonotype was seen at least ten times. The CDR3 sequence is CSVEVRETQYF. The CDR3 DNA is TGCAGCGTTGAAGTTCGTGAGACCCAGTACTTC. This chain joins TRBV29-1 and TRBJ2-5; D gene ambiguous. This CDR3 comprises 11 residues. CDR1 is SQVTM, CDR2 ANQGSEA, per germline. Trimming took off 1 base at V and 5 bases at J, with 5 bases between the two ends.

The rearrangement uses TRBV6-1 and TRBJ1-1; the D gene is possibly TRBD1 (6 bases). The CDR3 loop spans 16 amino acids. Germline CDR1 and CDR2: MNHNS and SASEGT. Trimming shortened V by 7 bases and J by 3 bases, and 21 bases separated the two germline ends. CDR3 bases: TGTGCCAGCAATTTAGGTATTGGGGGGCGTTACACTGAAGCTTTCTTT. Translated, it gives CASNLGIGGRYTEAFF.

For this clonotype: A much larger clone differs from this one at a single base, so this may be a read error. The V gene is TRBV6-2 or TRBV6-3, the J gene TRBJ2-5; D unclear. Trimming cost V 8 bases and J 5 bases, with 15 bases left between them. CDR1 is MNHEY, CDR2 SVGEGT, per germline. The CDR3 runs 13 residues. DNA of the CDR3: TGTGCCAGCGGTTTAGGGATTCAGGAGACCCAGTACTTC. Protein product: CASGLGIQETQYF.

This chain uses TRBV12-5 with TRBJ2-3, with D possibly matching TRBD1 (6 bases). The germline V and J ends were trimmed by 8 bases and 3 bases, with 15 bases remaining between them. This CDR3 comprises 14 residues. Germline-derived CDR1 and CDR2 are LGHNT and FRNRAP. CDR3 residues: CASNPPRGTDTQYF. The CDR3 DNA reads TGTGCTAGTAACCCCCCCAGGGGAACAGATACGCAGTATTTT.

This clonotype was seen more than once but under ten times. The chain carries TRBV6-1 and TRBJ2-7; perhaps TRBD2 as D (6 bases). The CDR3 length is 15 residues. V was shortened by 1 base and J by 4 bases, with 14 bases between the two germline ends. Germline V gene lookup returns CDR1 MNHNS and CDR2 SASEGT. The CDR3 DNA reads TGTGCCAGCAGTGAAGAGGCACTAGCCTCATACGAGCAGTACTTC. Translated: CASSEEALASYEQYF.

This chain links TRBV12-3 or TRBV12-4 with TRBJ2-3; D possibly corresponds to TRBD1 (6 bases). This CDR3 is 17 amino acids long. The V end lost 5 bases, the J end lost 0 bases, and 18 bases lay between the germline ends. CDR3: CASSPNRGGTSTDTQYF. As DNA, the CDR3 is TGTGCCAGCAGTCCCAATAGAGGGGGTACTAGCACAGATACGCAGTATTTT.

This clonotype was found many times. The rearrangement uses TRBV6-2 or TRBV6-3 and TRBJ2-5; a weak D match, TRBD2 (6 bases). V was cut by 0 bases and J by 2 bases, with 16 bases left in between. This CDR3 is 17 amino acids long. Germline CDR1 reads MNHEY; CDR2 reads SVGEGT. CDR3 loop: CASSYSAVPTSQETQYF. In DNA, the CDR3 is TGTGCCAGCAGTTACTCGGCTGTACCGACTAGTCAAGAGACCCAGTACTTC.

This clonotype has more than one count but fewer than ten. A read error may be the cause here, since a much bigger clone is one base away. The chain is built from TRBV18 and TRBJ1-3; 8 positions match TRBD1. Germline V CDR1 and CDR2: KGHSH, LQKENI. The CDR3 is made up of 14 amino acids. CDR3 coding DNA: TGTGCCAGCTCACAGGACAGGGCTGGAGACACCATATATTTT. Its protein product is CASSQDRAGDTIYF.

The chain combines TRBV5-1 with TRBJ1-3; possible D gene TRBD1, 6 bases. Germline assignment: CDR1 SGHRS and CDR2 YFSETQ. The CDR3 has 16 residues. V dropped 0 bases and J dropped 9 bases, with 19 bases sitting between them. The chain's CDR3 is CASSLEGQNIRGTIYF. The CDR3 DNA sequence: TGCGCCAGCAGCTTGGAGGGACAAAATATTCGCGGCACCATATATTTT.